This TCR beta chain was sequenced in a study of T cell responses to AZD1222 COVID-19 vaccine (dated by TCRdb to 2020 to 2023). Concerning the study at large: Because spike-specific TCR depth and breadth did not differ between the two schedules, AZD1222 recipients who got a second dose at roughly 4 weeks were pooled with those who got a second dose at roughly 12 weeks. A total of around 240 trial participants underwent TCR sequencing, of whom about 200 had received two doses of AZD1222 and some 25 had received two doses of the MenACWY control vaccine. Enrollment into the trials was organized by age into subgroups of 18-55, 56-69 and 70-plus years, and those subgroups contained around 150, 28 and 57 TCR-sequenced participants, respectively.

Paper-wide results and their limitations: The 56-69-year group was small, and its depth increase did not reach significance, likely because of low power. Reportedly, close to half of the unique spike-specific TCRs recognized epitopes lying outside the regions that are mutated in the B.1.351 and B.1.1.7 variants. Spike-specific TCR breadth and depth rose significantly after two AZD1222 doses compared with day 0 and with MenACWY recipients. The vaccine-associated CD4 TCRs covered the entire spike protein, and the dominant responses fell in regions 160-218 and 743-854. Because no day 14 peak-response samples were available, the repertoires could be characterized only after the peak T cell response. Participants were mostly white British, with more females than males. The authors suggested clonal diversity may have been underestimated. Conclusions about previously exposed vaccinees are limited because only six or seven AZD1222 recipients were SARS-CoV-2 seropositive at baseline.

The time point label corresponds to: baseline before first vaccination. Samples from vaccinated people were obtained from the UK trials COV001 and COV002, which included a single-blind randomized controlled phase 2/3 trial of AZD1222 (ChAdOx1 nCoV-19) in healthy adults. For TCRbeta chain sequencing, PBMC samples were collected from trial participants at day 0 and at day 28 after the second dose. Worth noting for this clone: This receptor's antigen is unknown. The sample holds no much larger clone one base away, and base qualities are not on file.

Taken from cysteine to phenylalanine, the CDR3 has 14 residues. Just CDR3 DNA is preserved here, 42 bases in frame from base 1. The CDR1 and CDR2 encoded by the germline V gene are SGDLS and YYNGEE. Trimming at the junction amounts to 0 bases on V and 3 bases on J, and the germline ends lie 10 bases apart. The CDR3 regions of human TCRbeta chains were analyzed by immunosequencing. On the authors' methods: Repertoire TCRs were checked for matches against a reference library of SARS-CoV-2-specific TCRs that had been generated using the MIRA antigen-specificity platform. Breadth was defined as the fraction of unique TCRs that were SARS-CoV-2-associated. Depth was defined as the fraction of total T cells that were SARS-CoV-2-associated. Using the MIRA data, each spike-specific TCR was assigned both to the spike region to which the TCR was reactive and to a CD4 or CD8 class. Log10-transformed breadth and depth values were compared by one-way ANOVA with Sidak's multiple comparisons tests. The table was pulled from immuneACCESS by TCRdb, which kept in-frame rearrangements only. Such tables lose some clones; where checked, under half of the loss comes from unresolved V genes, and the rest has no known cause. The V and J calls and the clone size are those of that table, but D and trimming were determined from the DNA. This sample comprises approximately 150,000 clones, roughly 92% of them detected only once. The ten most abundant clones make up around 2.3% of the sample.

This clonotype was sampled from an adult in good health. This material consisted of peripheral blood, taken on day 0 of AZD1222 vaccination. The V and J genes are TRBV9 and TRBJ2-7; the D gene cannot be resolved reliably. The CDR3 reads CASSVDSLGYEQYF. The DNA is TGTGCCAGCAGCGTAGACTCCTTGGGCTACGAGCAGTACTTC.